Below are 15 T cell receptor beta chains sequenced from a single sample in a study of shared clonotypes between healthy human individuals. Using immunoSEQ multiplex PCR, the repertoire was profiled, and TCRdb retains in-frame clones only, with some absent. The data show approximately 2,000,000 clones, roughly 93% seen once. Naive CD8 isolation took CD45RO-negative cells positively selected for CCR7 and excluded terminally differentiated effector memory CD45RA+ cells. Sequencing input: naive CD8+ T cells from PBMCs. These receptors were taken from a man younger than 35 in good health. Some clones in this sample may be carry-over from other donors' samples.

The chain couples TRBV5-1 to TRBJ1-1; tentatively, D is TRBD1 (6 bases). The CDR3 is made up of 15 amino acids. The germline V and J ends were trimmed by 3 bases and 1 base, with 13 bases remaining between them. Germline CDR1 is SGHRS and CDR2 is YFSETQ. Here the CDR3 reads CASSSRTVRNTEAFF. Written as DNA, the CDR3 is TGCGCCAGCAGCTCACGGACAGTGAGGAACACTGAAGCTTTCTTT.

The count of this clone is one. The V call is TRBV4-1, the J call TRBJ2-2; D ambiguous. The germline V and J ends were trimmed by 4 bases and 5 bases, with 11 bases remaining between them. The CDR3 has 14 residues. Germline CDR1 and CDR2: MGHRA and YSYEKL. The CDR3 DNA reads TGCGCCAGCAGCCTACAACGGCTTACCGGGGAGCTGTTTTTT. Encoded protein: CASSLQRLTGELFF.

The gene calls are TRBV5-4 and TRBJ2-7; TRBD2 matches at 11 bases. The CDR3 runs 17 residues. Germline V gene sequence: CDR1 SGHNT, CDR2 YYREEE (reference sequence). V was pared by 5 bases and J by 7 bases, with 17 bases of the junction left unmatched. The CDR3 DNA sequence: TGTGCCAGCAGGAAAATCCCGGGTGCTAGCGGGGGGCGAGAGCAGTACTTC. Protein sequence: CASRKIPGASGGREQYF.

The CDR3 coding sequence is TGCAGCGTCAAGGGACAGAGTTCCTACGAGCAGTACTTC. Its translation is CSVKGQSSYEQYF. The chain has TRBV29-1 and TRBJ2-7; 7 bases are a match to TRBD1. Germline CDR1 SQVTM, CDR2 ANQGSEA. The V segment lost 6 bases and the J segment 1 base; nucleotides outside the gene matches: 6. CDR3 size: 13 residues.

CDR3 amino acids: CASSIQTGGNTEAFF. The CDR3 bases are TGTGCCAGTAGTATCCAGACAGGGGGTAACACTGAAGCTTTCTTT. This chain connects TRBV19 to TRBJ1-1, with 9 bases fitting TRBD1. Germline CDR1 and CDR2: LNHDA and SQIVND (reference sequence). V was clipped by 3 bases and J by 2 bases; unmatched bases: 4. The CDR3 length is 15 residues.

The rearrangement uses TRBV5-6 and TRBJ2-7; TRBD2 aligns across 7 bases. V lost 3 bases and J lost 3; bases outside the gene matches: 9. The CDR3 loop spans 15 amino acids. Germline V CDR1 and CDR2: SGHDT, YYEEEE. The DNA of the CDR3 is TGTGCCAGCAGCTCATTCGGGGCGGGAGACTACGAGCAGTACTTC. This translates into CASSSFGAGDYEQYF.

This clone was seen just once. The chain links TRBV7-9 to TRBJ2-1; 9 bases match TRBD1. CDR1 is SEHNR and CDR2 is FQNEAQ in the germline V gene (reference sequence). The V segment lost 5 bases and the J segment 0 bases; nucleotides outside the gene matches: 2. This CDR3 is built from 15 residues. The chain's CDR3 is CASSAGQGSYNEQFF. The CDR3 nucleotides are TGTGCCAGCAGCGCGGGACAGGGCTCCTACAATGAGCAGTTCTTC.

Written as DNA, the CDR3 is TGTGCCAGCAGCCCCGAACCGGCAGCAAGCTCCTACGAGCAGTACTTC. This translates into CASSPEPAASSYEQYF. This chain joins TRBV5-6 and TRBJ2-7; no clear D gene. The length of the CDR3 is 16 residues. V shed 4 bases and J shed 0 bases, with 17 bases lying between them. Germline loops: CDR1 SGHDT, CDR2 YYEEEE.

V and J are TRBV28 and TRBJ2-3, with a tentative D call TRBD1 (6 bases). V was cut by 5 bases and J by 0 bases, with 9 bases left in between. The CDR3 loop spans 14 amino acids. CDR1 MDHEN and CDR2 SYDVKM come from the germline V gene. In DNA form, the CDR3 reads TGTGCCAGCAGTCAGGACAGAAGCACAGATACGCAGTATTTT. Translation gives CASSQDRSTDTQYF.

The chain has TRBV5-4 and TRBJ2-7; possibly TRBD1 for D (6 bases). Germline CDR1 SGHNT, CDR2 YYREEE (reference sequence). CDR3 length: 12 amino acids. Trimming removed 0 bases at V and 6 bases at J, with 7 bases between. CDR3 sequence reads: CASSLDRVEQYF. The CDR3 nucleotides are TGTGCCAGCAGCTTGGACAGGGTCGAGCAGTACTTC. Using reference TRBV5-4 and TRBJ2-7 for the parts outside the CDR3, the full variable domain is ETGVTQSPTHLIKTRGQQVTLRCSSQSGHNTVSWYQQALGQGPQFIFQYYREEENGRGNFPPRFSGLQFPNYSSELNVNALELDDSALYLCASSLDRVEQYFGPGTRLTVT.

The chain carries TRBV9 and TRBJ2-2; possibly TRBD2 for D (6 bases). V was cut by 0 bases and J by 0 bases, with 9 bases left in between. This CDR3 contains 16 residues. Germline-derived CDR1 and CDR2 are SGDLS and YYNGEE. The CDR3 spells CASSVGSSANTGELFF. The CDR3 coding sequence is TGTGCCAGCAGCGTAGGGTCTAGCGCGAACACCGGGGAGCTGTTTTTT. The variable domain in full, completed from reference TRBV9 and TRBJ2-2, reads DSGVTQTPKHLITATGQRVTLRCSPRSGDLSVYWYQQSLDQGLQFLIQYYNGEERAKGNILERFSAQQFPDLHSELNLSSLELGDSALYFCASSVGSSANTGELFFGEGSRLTVL.

V is TRBV11-1 and J is TRBJ2-7; possible D gene TRBD1, 6 bases. V lost 5 bases, J lost 2 bases, and 13 bases lay in between. The germline CDR1 and CDR2 sequences are SGHAT and FQDESV (reference sequence). The CDR3 loop spans 14 amino acids. DNA of the CDR3: TGTGCCAGCAGCCCGGGTTGGGGGCCCTACGAGCAGTACTTC. Translation gives CASSPGWGPYEQYF.

The chain links TRBV7-3 to TRBJ2-1, with 10 bases identical to TRBD1. The trim removed 5 bases at V and 7 bases at J, leaving 5 bases unmatched. CDR1 and CDR2 from the germline V gene are SGHTA and FQGTGA. This CDR3 contains 14 residues. The CDR3 sequence is CASSDDRGRNEQFF. For the CDR3, the DNA is TGTGCCAGCAGCGATGACAGGGGGCGGAATGAGCAGTTCTTC.

V usage is TRBV5-1 and J usage is TRBJ2-5, with 8 positions matching TRBD1. The better agreement between TRBJ2-7 and the DNA end casts doubt on the J call. The CDR3 runs 20 residues. CDR1 is SGHRS and CDR2 is YFSETQ in the germline V gene. This CDR3 is CASSPGYRGISTRNSYEQYF. CDR3 sequence (DNA): TGCGCCAGCAGCCCGGGATACAGGGGGATCTCGACTAGAAACTCCTACGAGCAGTACTTC.

The genes are TRBV15 and TRBJ1-6; the D is unclear. The ends were cut back, 1 base at V and 10 bases at J, with 5 bases in the middle. The CDR3 has 12 residues. Germline V gives CDR1 LNHNV, CDR2 YYDKDF (reference sequence). Here the CDR3 DNA reads TGTGCCACCAGCAGAGCGGGGTCACCCCTCCACTTT. Its protein product is CATSRAGSPLHF.